Shown below are 9 T cell receptor beta chains from a single sample sequenced in a study of early T cells in non-severe SARS-CoV-2 infection. TCRdb redid the calling of the 5' RACE reads with MiXCR, one entry per CDR3 protein. The sample yields around 70,000 distinct CDR3 sequences, about 9.1% seen once. Sequences were derived from whole blood, sampled at baseline. These receptor sequences come from an adult who was a healthcare worker with PCR-confirmed SARS-CoV-2 infection or an uninfected control (not recorded which).

The genes are TRBV28 and TRBJ1-6; 12 positions agree with TRBD1. Germline assignment: CDR1 MDHEN and CDR2 SYDVKM. With V trimmed by 4 bases and J by 7 bases, 5 bases remained unmatched. The CDR3 extends over 16 amino acids. The CDR3 coding sequence is TGTGCCAGCAGTTCGGGACAGGGGGCTCGCAATTCACCCCTCCACTTT. Its protein is CASSSGQGARNSPLHF.

J is TRBJ2-1 and V is TRBV20-1, with no clear D. Trimming took 3 bases from V and 1 from J, leaving 13 bases between them. There are 15 residues in the CDR3. Germline loops: CDR1 DFQATT, CDR2 SNEGSKA (reference sequence). The DNA of the CDR3 is TGCAGTGCTAGGGACGCCGAGACGTCCTACAATGAGCAGTTCTTC. Protein sequence: CSARDAETSYNEQFF.

The table lists this clonotype with a count of one. The chain joins TRBV29-1 to TRBJ2-1, with 8 bases aligning to TRBD2. Germline CDR1 SQVTM, CDR2 ANQGSEA. J gave up 3 bases and V 1 base, and 5 bases lay outside the gene matches. CDR3 length: 15 residues. The CDR3 reads CSVEGAGEYYNEQFF. DNA of the CDR3: TGCAGCGTTGAAGGAGCGGGAGAGTACTACAATGAGCAGTTCTTC.

This chain connects TRBV28 to TRBJ2-7, with 11 nucleotides matching TRBD2. CDR1 and CDR2 (germline): MDHEN, SYDVKM. This CDR3 region has 15 residues. V was pared by 5 bases and J by 5 bases, with 8 bases of the junction left unmatched. CDR3 amino acids: CASSPAVAGGHEQYF. CDR3 DNA sequence: TGTGCCAGCAGTCCGGCGGTAGCGGGAGGGCACGAGCAGTACTTC.

This clonotype was seen a few times. CDR3 nucleotides: TGTGCCAGCAGTTCACAGAGAGCTAACTATGGCTACACCTTC. This translates into CASSSQRANYGYTF. The V and J genes are TRBV6-2 or TRBV6-3 and TRBJ1-2; the D is unclear. CDR3 length: 14 amino acids. The germline CDR1 and CDR2 sequences are MNHEY and SVGEGT. V was pared by 4 bases and J by 0 bases, with 9 bases between.

The sample holds a few counts of this clonotype. The chain links TRBV20-1 to TRBJ2-7, with D perhaps matching TRBD1 (6 bases). Trimming left V 1 base short and J 0 bases short, with 10 bases between. The CDR3 contains 14 residues. Germline CDR1 DFQATT, CDR2 SNEGSKA (reference sequence). CDR3 in DNA: TGCAGTGCTAGAGCAGGGGTACTCTCCTACGAGCAGTACTTC. It is translated as CSARAGVLSYEQYF.

This clonotype was seen more than once but under ten times. The chain is built from TRBV7-3 and TRBJ2-7; D possibly corresponds to TRBD2 (5 bases). Trimming took 5 bases from V and 8 from J, leaving 16 bases between them. The CDR3 is made up of 13 amino acids. CDR1 SGHTA and CDR2 FQGTGA come from the germline V gene. Here the CDR3 DNA reads TGTGCCAGCAGCCAAATGCCGGGGTATAAGCAGTACTTC. Its translation is CASSQMPGYKQYF.

This clonotype was seen many times. The chain couples TRBV28 to TRBJ2-7; D perhaps matches TRBD2 (6 bases). This CDR3 comprises 16 residues. Looked up from germline, CDR1 is MDHEN and CDR2 is SYDVKM. Deletions cut 7 bases from V and 2 bases from J, with 21 bases between. CDR3 bases: TGTGCCAGCAAGTCGCCGGGGGTTGGGGTAACCTACGAGCAGTACTTC. Encoded protein: CASKSPGVGVTYEQYF.

This clonotype was detected only a few times. The chain recombines TRBV18 with TRBJ1-4; 8 bases align to TRBD1. The CDR3 runs 15 residues. Germline CDR1 reads KGHSH; CDR2 reads LQKENI. V was pared by 8 bases and J by 1 base, with 6 bases of the junction left unmatched. The chain's CDR3 is CASTTTGETNEKLFF. The CDR3, as DNA: TGTGCCAGCACGACGACAGGGGAAACTAATGAAAAACTGTTTTTT.